The 17 T cell receptor beta chains listed next were all sequenced from one sample in a study of T cell responses to AZD1222 COVID-19 vaccine. Repertoires were generated with immunoSEQ multiplex PCR, while TCRdb's copy carries only in-frame clones and drops some. Of around 120,000 clones in the sample, about 90% are singletons; the top ten hold 7.5% to 8%. The input for sequencing was peripheral blood, taken on day 0 of AZD1222 vaccination. Receptors originate from an adult in good health.

This chain connects TRBV20-1 to TRBJ2-5, with 10 bases lining up with TRBD2. Trimming at V came to 3 bases and at J to 2 bases, leaving 9 bases not matched to a gene. Germline-derived CDR1 and CDR2 are DFQATT and SNEGSKA (reference sequence). This CDR3 has 16 residues. The CDR3 loop reads CSASSGGSSYQETQYF. The CDR3 DNA follows: TGCAGTGCTAGTAGCGGGGGGTCGTCTTATCAAGAGACCCAGTACTTC.

The chain uses TRBV7-2 and TRBJ1-2, with 10 bases that match TRBD1. V lost 9 bases, J lost 7 bases, and 11 bases stayed unmatched. The germline V gene encodes CDR1 SGHTA and CDR2 FQGNSA. This CDR3 has 14 residues. CDR3 DNA sequence: TGTGCCAGTACTATAAGACAGGGGGCGGGTGGCTACACCTTC. It is translated as CASTIRQGAGGYTF.

This clone showed up just once. J is TRBJ2-1 and V is TRBV11-3; the match to TRBD2 covers 7 bases. After removal of 4 bases from V and 4 bases from J, the junction contained 1 base not matched to a gene. Germline V gives CDR1 SGHNT, CDR2 YENEEA. This CDR3 region has 13 residues. Here the CDR3 reads CASSSGLYNEQFF. CDR3 bases: TGTGCCAGCAGCTCGGGACTATACAATGAGCAGTTCTTC.

This clone appeared a few times. The chain combines TRBV20-1 with TRBJ2-5, with D tentatively TRBD2 (5 bases). V lost 3 bases, J lost 1 base, and 15 bases lay in between. Germline lookup yields CDR1 DFQATT and CDR2 SNEGSKA (reference sequence). This CDR3 region has 15 residues. In DNA, the CDR3 is TGCAGTGCTAGTACGACTTCTAGCATCCAAGAGACCCAGTACTTC. Translation: CSASTTSSIQETQYF.

The CDR3 DNA reads TGCAGCGTTGTTCTAGAGGGGGGACAGGGGGTATCTAATCAGCCCCAGCATTTT. Residues: CSVVLEGGQGVSNQPQHF. V gene TRBV29-1 combines with J gene TRBJ1-5, with 11 bases identical to TRBD1. Unmatched junction bases numbered 15, after V lost 4 bases and J lost 4 bases. Germline CDR1 reads SQVTM; CDR2 reads ANQGSEA. There are 18 residues in the CDR3. The full variable domain, rest sourced from reference TRBV29-1 and TRBJ1-5, is SAVISQKPSRDICQRGTSLTIQCQVDSQVTMMFWYRQQPGQSLTLIATANQGSEATYESGFVIDKFPISRPNLTFSTLTVSNMSPEDSSIYLCSVVLEGGQGVSNQPQHFGDGTRLSIL.

The rearrangement links TRBV7-9 to TRBJ1-1; D uncertain. The V end lost 3 bases, the J end lost 3 bases, and 11 bases lay between the germline ends. CDR3 length: 14 residues. From germline, CDR1 is SEHNR and CDR2 FQNEAQ (reference sequence). CDR3 coding DNA: TGTGCCAGCAGCTTCTTAATTGGAGACACTGAAGCTTTCTTT. Its translation: CASSFLIGDTEAFF. The full variable domain, with the rest looked up from reference TRBV7-9 and TRBJ1-1, is DTGVSQNPRHKITKRGQNVTFRCDPISEHNRLYWYRQTLGQGPEFLTYFQNEAQLEKSRLLSDRFSAERPKGSFSTLEIQRTEQGDSAMYLCASSFLIGDTEAFFGQGTRLTVV.

Relative to its sample, this clone is medium-sized. The V gene is TRBV7-9, the J gene TRBJ2-2; TRBD1 is a possible D gene (6 bases). CDR3 size: 13 residues. CDR1 is SEHNR and CDR2 is FQNEAQ in the germline V gene (reference sequence). Trimming removed 2 bases from V and 7 bases from J, with 8 bases in between. This CDR3 reads CASSLQGLGELFF. The CDR3 DNA follows: TGTGCCAGCAGCTTACAGGGGCTCGGGGAGCTGTTTTTT.

The J gene is TRBJ1-2, the V gene TRBV7-9, with D possibly being TRBD1 (6 bases). V lost 5 bases to trimming and J lost 0 bases, with 13 bases between them. The CDR3 runs to 15 residues. Germline V gene sequence: CDR1 SEHNR, CDR2 FQNEAQ (reference sequence). CDR3 DNA: TGTGCCAGCAGCCACCAACAGGGACCTAACTATGGCTACACCTTC. Translating gives CASSHQQGPNYGYTF.

The chain has TRBV5-4 and TRBJ1-5; D ambiguous. Trimming took 2 bases from V and 4 from J, leaving 4 bases between them. Germline CDR1 reads SGHNT; CDR2 reads YYREEE (reference sequence). The CDR3 spans 12 residues. The CDR3 sequence: CASSFENQPQHF. DNA of the CDR3: TGTGCCAGCAGCTTTGAGAATCAGCCCCAGCATTTT. Filled out from reference TRBV5-4 and TRBJ1-5, the complete variable domain reads ETGVTQSPTHLIKTRGQQVTLRCSSQSGHNTVSWYQQALGQGPQFIFQYYREEENGRGNFPPRFSGLQFPNYSSELNVNALELDDSALYLCASSFENQPQHFGDGTRLSIL.

The chain couples TRBV11-2 to TRBJ2-1; 9 nucleotides agree with TRBD2. CDR1 and CDR2 from the germline V gene are SGHAT and FQNNGV. Trimming cost V 5 bases and J 3 bases; bases outside gene matches: 8. The CDR3 is 16 amino acids. The CDR3 DNA follows: TGTGCCAGCAGCCCTAAGGCGGGAGGGTTCTACAATGAGCAGTTCTTC. Amino acids: CASSPKAGGFYNEQFF.

This sequence joins TRBV18 and TRBJ1-6; unclear D gene. CDR3 size: 14 residues. The germline CDR1 and CDR2 sequences are KGHSH and LQKENI. V lost 6 bases to trimming and J lost 7 bases, with 13 bases between them. The CDR3 reads CASSKTRENSPLHF. The CDR3 DNA reads as TGTGCCAGCTCCAAGACGAGAGAAAATTCACCCCTCCACTTT.

This clone has only one observation. The rearrangement links TRBV6-1 to TRBJ1-1, with 8 positions matching TRBD1. Looked up from germline, CDR1 is MNHNS and CDR2 is SASEGT. The J segment lost 3 bases and the V segment lost 3 bases, leaving 9 bases of the junction unmatched. The CDR3 sequence is 16 residues long. The CDR3 region is CASSDHHPDRDTEAFF. CDR3 nucleotide sequence: TGTGCCAGCAGTGATCATCACCCGGACAGGGACACTGAAGCTTTCTTT.

In DNA, the CDR3 is TGTGCCAGCAGTTCCGGGCAGCCCTACGAGCAGTACTTC. Amino acid sequence: CASSSGQPYEQYF. The chain recombines TRBV28 with TRBJ2-7; D uncertain. Germline V gene lookup returns CDR1 MDHEN and CDR2 SYDVKM. V was trimmed by 4 bases and J by 2 bases, leaving 9 bases between them. The CDR3 sequence is 13 residues long.

The rearrangement joins TRBV5-1 to TRBJ2-1, with TRBD2 matching 11 bases. Germline CDR1 is SGHRS and CDR2 is YFSETQ. The CDR3 totals 14 residues. V lost 1 base to trimming and J lost 9 bases; unmatched junction nucleotides: 3. The CDR3 loop reads CASSLLGLAVEQFF. The CDR3 coding sequence is TGCGCCAGCAGCTTGCTGGGACTAGCGGTTGAGCAGTTCTTC.

The chain joins TRBV28 to TRBJ1-6; possibly TRBD1 for D (5 bases). Germline lookup yields CDR1 MDHEN and CDR2 SYDVKM. With 3 bases removed from V and 7 bases from J, the gap between germline ends came to 13 bases. CDR3 size: 15 residues. The CDR3 here is CASSFGGWGNSPLHF. The CDR3 coding sequence is TGTGCCAGCAGTTTCGGGGGGTGGGGGAATTCACCCCTCCACTTT.

This clone was detected only once. The chain combines TRBV7-3 with TRBJ2-3, with 7 positions matching TRBD1. The J segment lost 4 bases and the V segment lost 5 bases, leaving 6 bases of the junction unmatched. The CDR3 is 14 amino acids. The germline gives CDR1 SGHTA, CDR2 FQGTGA. The CDR3 reads CASSPGQFPDTQYF. CDR3 nucleotides: TGTGCCAGCAGCCCGGGACAGTTTCCAGATACGCAGTATTTT.

This clone has just one count. V and J are TRBV28 and TRBJ1-5; D uncertain. CDR3 length equals 15 residues. V lost 8 bases, J lost 2 bases, and 16 bases lay in between. Germline CDR1 reads MDHEN; CDR2 reads SYDVKM. The CDR3 region has the DNA TGTGCCAGCCTTCAAGTTAGGGTTCGCAATCAGCCCCAGCATTTT. Its translation: CASLQVRVRNQPQHF.